Shown below are 2 T cell receptor beta chains from a single sample sequenced in a study of shared clonotypes between healthy human individuals. Generated by immunoSEQ multiplex PCR, the TCRdb table keeps only in-frame clones and is missing some. The data hold approximately 1.4 million clones, with around 98% observed a single time. Sequencing used naive CD4+ T cells sorted from blood. Subset denoted: CD45RA+ positively selected. The receptors stem from a man in his thirties or forties in good health.

The rearrangement uses TRBV28 and TRBJ2-7; possibly TRBD2 for D (6 bases). The CDR3 is 14 amino acids. Trimming cost V 7 bases and J 0 bases, with 13 bases left between them. From germline, CDR1 is MDHEN and CDR2 SYDVKM. Here the CDR3 DNA reads TGTGCCAGCAAGAAGGGACTGACCTCCTACGAGCAGTACTTC. Translation: CASKKGLTSYEQYF.

The J gene is TRBJ2-4, the V gene TRBV18; D is undetermined. CDR1 is KGHSH, CDR2 LQKENI, per germline. The ends were cut back, 4 bases at V and 2 bases at J, with 15 bases in the middle. The CDR3 is 16 amino acids. The CDR3: CASSLMATGSKNIQYF. CDR3 coding DNA: TGTGCCAGCTCACTGATGGCGACTGGGTCCAAAAACATTCAGTACTTC.